A single sample is the source of the 32 T cell receptor beta chains below, sequenced in a study of blood T cell repertoires in COVID-19 (dated by TCRdb to about 2020). The library was produced with the immunoSEQ multiplex PCR assay. The table was pulled from immuneACCESS by TCRdb, which kept in-frame rearrangements only. Such tables lose some clones; where checked, under half of the loss comes from unresolved V genes, and the rest has no known cause. For this sample the table gives some 200,000 clones, of which about 86% were detected only once. Roughly 2.3% of the sample is held by the ten biggest clonotypes. Sequencing was carried out using peripheral blood. Every receptor here comes from a woman between 55 and 75 years old with acute or convalescent COVID-19.

This clone was detected only once. The chain employs TRBV3-1 (or the pseudogene TRBV3-2) and TRBJ2-7; D may be TRBD2 (5 bases). V was pared by 3 bases and J by 4 bases, with 19 bases between. CDR3 length: 16 residues. Germline CDR1 and CDR2: LGHDT and YNNKEL (reference sequence). This chain's CDR3 is CASSHGGGGVFYEQYF. The CDR3 nucleotides are TGTGCCAGCAGCCATGGCGGTGGAGGAGTTTTTTACGAGCAGTACTTC.

This rearrangement joins TRBV18 to TRBJ1-6; the D gene is possibly TRBD1 (5 bases). The germline V gene has CDR1 KGHSH and CDR2 LQKENI. CDR3 length equals 15 residues. The V end lost 3 bases, the J end lost 5 bases, and 11 bases lay between the germline ends. CDR3 region: CASSPLQENNSPLHF. The CDR3 nucleotides are TGTGCCAGCTCACCGTTACAGGAAAATAATTCACCCCTCCACTTT.

V and J are TRBV3-1 (or the pseudogene TRBV3-2) and TRBJ2-7; the D gene is possibly TRBD1 (6 bases). V was clipped by 5 bases and J by 5 bases, with 16 bases between them. The CDR3 runs to 14 residues. Germline V gives CDR1 LGHDT, CDR2 YNNKEL (reference sequence). The CDR3 nucleotides read TGTGCCAGCAGCTATACTACAGGGTCCCACGAGCAGTACTTC. This translates into CASSYTTGSHEQYF.

This sequence joins TRBV12-3 or TRBV12-4 and TRBJ1-2, with D tentatively TRBD1 (5 bases). V lost 8 bases and J 4 bases, leaving 8 bases between the germline ends. This CDR3 spans 11 amino acids. DNA for the CDR3: TGTGCCAGCGGTGACAGCTATGGCTACACCTTC. Its protein is CASGDSYGYTF.

V gene TRBV23-1 combines with J gene TRBJ1-2; TRBD1 aligns across 9 bases. TRBV23-1 is designated an ORF whose function remains uncertain. This CDR3 spans 18 amino acids. Germline trimming cut 7 bases from V and 7 bases from J; bases unmatched to any gene: 22. The CDR3 sequence is CASNAAPGTGKGESGYTF. CDR3 in DNA: TGCGCCAGCAACGCCGCCCCCGGGACAGGGAAGGGGGAATCTGGCTACACCTTC.

V gene TRBV9 combines with J gene TRBJ2-3, with a weak D call TRBD1 (8 bases). Looked up from germline, CDR1 is SGDLS and CDR2 is YYNGEE. V dropped 2 bases and J dropped 1 base, with 14 bases sitting between them. The CDR3 has 16 amino acids. This chain's CDR3 is CASSVIQGGGTDTQYF. For the CDR3, the DNA is TGTGCCAGCAGCGTTATACAGGGGGGGGGCACAGATACGCAGTATTTT.

The chain combines TRBV2 with TRBJ2-1; TRBD2 agrees at 7 bases. CDR3 size: 18 residues. V lost 6 bases, J lost 4 bases, and 18 bases stayed unmatched. From germline, CDR1 is SNHLY and CDR2 FYNNEI. CDR3 coding DNA: TGTGCCAGCAGCGCGACTAGCTTACTCTTTGGATCATACAATGAGCAGTTCTTC. Translation: CASSATSLLFGSYNEQFF.

This clone has a handful of counts. The genes are TRBV5-1 and TRBJ2-3, with D unresolved. Germline V gene sequence: CDR1 SGHRS, CDR2 YFSETQ. The V end lost 8 bases, the J end lost 2 bases, and 15 bases lay between the germline ends. CDR3 length equals 14 residues. CDR3 sequence (DNA): TGCGCCAGTGGTGAGAGTAGTCCCACAGATACGCAGTATTTT. It encodes CASGESSPTDTQYF.

The V and J genes are TRBV19 and TRBJ2-3; 9 nucleotides agree with TRBD2. The CDR3 has 15 amino acids. Germline CDR1 is LNHDA and CDR2 is SQIVND (reference sequence). J lost 6 bases, V lost 6 bases, and 10 bases had no gene match. CDR3 residues: CASSSRLAAGDTQYF. The CDR3 DNA reads TGTGCCAGTAGCAGCCGACTAGCGGCGGGGGATACGCAGTATTTT.

This clone is a singleton in its sample. The chain is built from TRBV5-4 and TRBJ2-7, with 8 bases identical to TRBD2. Germline lookup yields CDR1 SGHNT and CDR2 YYREEE (reference sequence). The CDR3 length is 15 residues. V was pared by 3 bases and J by 3 bases, with 8 bases of the junction left unmatched. DNA of the CDR3: TGTGCCAGCAGCTCGAGCGGGGGAAGCCTCTACGAGCAGTACTTC. Residues: CASSSSGGSLYEQYF.

V usage is TRBV12-3 or TRBV12-4 and J usage is TRBJ2-1, with a weak D call TRBD2 (6 bases). The CDR3 is 13 amino acids. The V end lost 3 bases, the J end lost 7 bases, and 10 bases lay between the germline ends. The CDR3 DNA follows: TGTGCCAGCAGTTTTCCGGGGGAGAATGAGCAGTTCTTC. Translating gives CASSFPGENEQFF.

This sequence joins TRBV2 and TRBJ2-3; a possible D gene is TRBD2 (5 bases). The CDR3 has 15 residues. The germline gives CDR1 SNHLY, CDR2 FYNNEI. Trimming stripped 4 bases from V and 5 bases from J, with 16 bases between. The CDR3 bases are TGTGCCAGCAGTGTATTACTAGATATGGTAGATACGCAGTATTTT. Its protein product is CASSVLLDMVDTQYF.

The chain has TRBV2 and TRBJ2-1; 10 bases are a match to TRBD2. The CDR3 totals 15 residues. The ends lost 8 bases at V and 4 bases at J; junction bases unmatched: 8. Germline V gene sequence: CDR1 SNHLY, CDR2 FYNNEI. The CDR3: CASVGELAGYNEQFF. The DNA for the CDR3 is TGTGCCAGCGTAGGGGAACTAGCGGGGTACAATGAGCAGTTCTTC.

This chain uses TRBV6-5 with TRBJ1-2, with D tentatively TRBD1 (5 bases). Germline CDR1 is MNHEY and CDR2 is SVGAGI. CDR3 length equals 11 residues. V dropped 7 bases and J dropped 7 bases, with 10 bases sitting between them. For the CDR3, the DNA is TGTGCCAGCACGACAGCGTCTGGCTACACCTTC. This gives the protein CASTTASGYTF.

The genes are TRBV3-1 (or the pseudogene TRBV3-2) and TRBJ2-5, with 8 bases that match TRBD2. Germline trimming cut 4 bases from V and 2 bases from J; bases unmatched to any gene: 12. The length of the CDR3 is 17 residues. In germline, CDR1 is LGHDT, CDR2 YNNKEL (reference sequence). The CDR3 here is CASSPPQVAGRQETQYF. The CDR3 DNA reads TGTGCCAGCAGCCCACCTCAGGTAGCGGGGAGGCAAGAGACCCAGTACTTC.

The chain recombines TRBV7-8 with TRBJ2-4; D gene uncertain. Trimming removed 1 base at V and 4 bases at J, with 14 bases between. The CDR3 runs to 16 residues. Germline CDR1 reads SGHVS; CDR2 reads FQNEAQ. DNA of the CDR3: TGTGCCAGCAGCTTAGACACCCACCCCCAGAAAAACATTCAGTACTTC. Translated: CASSLDTHPQKNIQYF.

This clone was picked up a small number of times. This chain joins TRBV25-1 and TRBJ1-2, with unresolved D. The CDR3 contains 11 residues. V lost 3 bases, J lost 8 bases, and 7 bases lay in between. Germline CDR1 MGHDK, CDR2 SYGVNS. The CDR3, as DNA: TGTGCCAGCAGTGATTTGCGAGGCTACACCTTC. It encodes CASSDLRGYTF.

V usage is TRBV5-1 and J usage is TRBJ1-1; TRBD1 might be the D (6 bases). Trimming took off 5 bases at V and 4 bases at J, with 18 bases between the two ends. The CDR3 contains 15 residues. CDR1 and CDR2 (germline): SGHRS, YFSETQ. DNA for the CDR3: TGCGCCAGCAGTAGGACAGCCCCATCAGGCACTGAAGCTTTCTTT. Residues: CASSRTAPSGTEAFF. Variable domain in full (rest from reference TRBV5-1 and TRBJ1-1): KAGVTQTPRYLIKTRGQQVTLSCSPISGHRSVSWYQQTPGQGLQFLFEYFSETQRNKGNFPGRFSGRQFSNSRSEMNVSTLELGDSALYLCASSRTAPSGTEAFFGQGTRLTVV.

V and J are TRBV28 and TRBJ2-3; D is perhaps TRBD2 (6 bases). The CDR3 is 13 amino acids. V lost 10 bases to trimming and J lost 2 bases, with 13 bases between them. CDR1 is MDHEN, CDR2 SYDVKM, per germline. This CDR3 reads CAIVGLSTDTQYF. DNA for the CDR3: TGTGCCATCGTCGGACTATCCACAGATACGCAGTATTTT. Complete variable domain (other parts from reference TRBV28 and TRBJ2-3): DVKVTQSSRYLVKRTGEKVFLECVQDMDHENMFWYRQDPGLGLRLIYFSYDVKMKEKGDIPEGYSVSREKKERFSLILESASTNQTSMYLCAIVGLSTDTQYFGPGTRLTVL.

This clone showed up just once. The chain employs TRBV10-1 and TRBJ1-2; TRBD1 matches at 7 bases. The CDR3 runs 14 residues. The V segment lost 6 bases and the J segment 2 bases; nucleotides outside the gene matches: 6. CDR1 is WNHNN, CDR2 SYGVQD, per germline (reference sequence). CDR3 bases: TGCGCCAGCAGCGAAGGACAGGCGAACTATGGCTACACCTTC. Translation gives CASSEGQANYGYTF.

The chain has TRBV10-3 and TRBJ1-2; 9 nucleotides line up with TRBD1. The ends lost 10 bases at V and 2 bases at J; junction bases unmatched: 5. The CDR3 sequence is 13 residues long. Looked up from germline, CDR1 is ENHRY and CDR2 is SYGVKD. DNA of the CDR3: TGTGCCACCTTTGGACAGGGGAACTATGGCTACACCTTC. Translation: CATFGQGNYGYTF.

V usage is TRBV2 and J usage is TRBJ2-1; 9 bases map to TRBD2. V dropped 5 bases and J dropped 5; count of bases not matched to a gene: 4. The CDR3 is made up of 14 amino acids. CDR1 is SNHLY and CDR2 is FYNNEI in the germline V gene. CDR3 sequence (DNA): TGTGCCAGCAGTCTAGCGGGGATCGACAATGAGCAGTTCTTC. Amino acid sequence: CASSLAGIDNEQFF.

The J gene is TRBJ2-7, the V gene TRBV5-6; TRBD2 matches at 11 bases. The CDR3 is 15 residues long. The germline V gene has CDR1 SGHDT and CDR2 YYEEEE. Unmatched junction bases numbered 1, after V lost 1 base and J lost 1 base. The CDR3 reads CASSLTSGRSYEQYF. The CDR3 coding sequence is TGTGCCAGCAGCTTGACTAGCGGGAGATCCTACGAGCAGTACTTC.

The V call is TRBV5-8, the J call TRBJ2-4, with 8 bases aligning to TRBD2. The CDR3 sequence is 14 residues long. The junction had 8 bases not matched to a gene; V was cut back by 3 bases and J by 9 bases. The germline CDR1 and CDR2 sequences are SGHTS and YDEGEE. Written as DNA, the CDR3 is TGTGCCAGCAGCTCTACGGGGGGGGTGAGCATTCAGTACTTC. Amino acids: CASSSTGGVSIQYF.

The chain recombines TRBV11-3 with TRBJ2-2; D gene uncertain. The germline CDR1 and CDR2 sequences are SGHNT and YENEEA. Trimming took off 5 bases at V and 5 bases at J, with 6 bases between the two ends. This CDR3 region has 12 residues. The CDR3 nucleotides are TGTGCCAGCAGCCCACAGACCGGGGAGCTGTTTTTT. Its translation: CASSPQTGELFF.

The chain recombines TRBV12-3 or TRBV12-4 with TRBJ1-2, with 8 positions matching TRBD1. The ends lost 11 bases at V and 6 bases at J; junction bases unmatched: 5. The CDR3 covers 11 residues. The CDR3 DNA follows: TGTGCCGGCCGGGACAGGCATGGCTACACCTTC. This codes for CAGRDRHGYTF.

This clone has just a few counts. The rearrangement uses TRBV7-6 and TRBJ1-1, with 7 bases matching TRBD1. Trimming took 3 bases from V and 1 from J; bases not matched to a gene: 8. The CDR3 is 16 residues long. Germline V lookup: CDR1 SGHVS, CDR2 FNYEAQ. CDR3 DNA sequence: TGTGCCAGCAGCTTGCCTCAGGGGGTGGGGAACACTGAAGCTTTCTTT. It yields the protein CASSLPQGVGNTEAFF.

The chain employs TRBV2 and TRBJ1-2, with TRBD1 matching over 7 bases. CDR3 size: 15 residues. Trimming at V came to 0 bases and at J to 6 bases, leaving 7 bases not matched to a gene. Germline CDR1 reads SNHLY; CDR2 reads FYNNEI. This CDR3 reads CASSEASGTVDGYTF. As DNA, the CDR3 is TGTGCCAGCAGTGAAGCCTCCGGGACAGTTGATGGCTACACCTTC.

This clone was seen only a few times. This chain connects TRBV5-6 to TRBJ1-2; D ambiguous. The V and J ends lost 0 bases and 2 bases respectively, with 8 bases between them. Germline loops: CDR1 SGHDT, CDR2 YYEEEE. This CDR3 contains 14 residues. CDR3 coding DNA: TGTGCCAGCAGCTTGGGTACTTTAAACTATGGCTACACCTTC. The encoded protein is CASSLGTLNYGYTF.

V is TRBV9 and J is TRBJ2-5, with TRBD2 matching over 8 bases. CDR3 size: 15 residues. The germline V gene encodes CDR1 SGDLS and CDR2 YYNGEE. V shed 6 bases, J shed 1 base, and the junction held 8 bases outside the gene matches. The CDR3 DNA reads TGTGCCAGCAATGAAGCGGGGGTTATCCAAGAGACCCAGTACTTC. It translates to CASNEAGVIQETQYF. Complete variable domain (other parts from reference TRBV9 and TRBJ2-5): DSGVTQTPKHLITATGQRVTLRCSPRSGDLSVYWYQQSLDQGLQFLIQYYNGEERAKGNILERFSAQQFPDLHSELNLSSLELGDSALYFCASNEAGVIQETQYFGPGTRLLVL.

The V gene is TRBV10-3, the J gene TRBJ1-4; no clear D gene. Between the trimmed V and J ends, which lost 8 bases and 0 bases, there was a span of 10 bases. Germline V gene lookup returns CDR1 ENHRY and CDR2 SYGVKD. The CDR3 runs 14 residues. The CDR3 protein is CAIAPAATNEKLFF. CDR3 in DNA: TGTGCCATCGCGCCGGCGGCAACTAATGAAAAACTGTTTTTT.

The chain employs TRBV6-4 and TRBJ1-1; D is uncertain. The length of the CDR3 is 15 residues. CDR1 is MRHNA, CDR2 SNTAGT, per germline. Trimming took 2 bases from V and 1 from J, leaving 11 bases between them. This CDR3 reads CASSDTFGENTEAFF. The CDR3 bases are TGTGCCAGCAGTGACACTTTCGGGGAGAACACTGAAGCTTTCTTT.